The present TCR beta chain was sequenced within a study of blood T cell repertoires in COVID-19 (dated by TCRdb to 2018 to 2021). Turning to the overall study: The collaborator samples originated in the United States, Italy and Spain and spanned the acute and convalescent phases of COVID-19. Deeply sampled blood TCRbeta repertoires from subjects exposed to, actively infected with, or recovered from COVID-19 were included in the dataset. Where available, HLA class I and class II types were obtained from metadata supplied by the sample provider rather than from assay-based typing. The samples were drawn from two sources: the first 160 participants of the ongoing ImmuneRACE study, and over 950 subjects contributed by 6 global collaborators. The repertoires were made available in a free public database intended to serve as a resource for research on the immune response to SARS-CoV-2. Sample metadata almost always included a de-identified subject ID, COVID-19 status, age in years and sex. The material from the prospective study consisted of cDNA or gDNA derived from T cells, B-cell-depleted T cells, or PBMCs.

CDR1 MNHNY and CDR2 SVGAGI are derived from the germline V gene (reference sequence). The CDR3 starts with the cysteine, ends with the phenylalanine, and has 14 residues. Only CDR3 DNA is held: 42 bases, read in frame from base 1. Trimming removed 0 bases from V and 8 bases from J, leaving 13 bases between the germline ends. TCRbeta CDR3 regions were amplified from genomic DNA using the immunoSEQ Assay, a bias-controlled multiplex PCR. Per the source publication's procedure: The number of nucleated cells in each sample was estimated from the amplification of reference gene primers within the assay. Sequence reads were collapsed and filtered to measure the absolute abundance of every unique TCRbeta CDR3 rearrangement. For each sample, productive Simpson clonality was calculated as the square root of Simpson's diversity index over productive rearrangements. TCRdb re-hosts the immuneACCESS table, in-frame sequences only. Its copies lack some clones; in the studies checked, an unresolved V gene accounts for under half of them, and the cause for the rest is not known. The DNA was the basis for D and trimming; V, J and clone size are from that table. In this sample the table shows 150,000 to 250,000 clones, 79% of which occur a single time. 5.5% to 7% of the sample comes from the top ten.

This clone showed up many times. This clone's antigen is unknown. Base quality data are lacking; no much larger clone is found one base away. In Seattle, one collaborating source enrolled patients while the infection was active and tracked those patients longitudinally over the course of disease. Whole blood was collected in K2EDTA tubes by collaborating institutions according to the institutions' own protocols. For TCRbeta analysis, collaborators shipped samples as frozen whole blood, isolated PBMCs, or DNA extracted from either of those sample types. Points the paper makes about the study in general: How much clinical and demographic metadata was included differed by source and by participant, and the metadata was provided uncurated.

This TCR came from a woman aged 40 to 50 with COVID-19, enrolled during active disease. Sequenced input: peripheral blood. The V and J genes are TRBV6-6 and TRBJ1-2; there is no confident call for the D gene. The DNA sequence is as follows: TGTGCCAGCAGTTACTCCACCACCCGGGGAGGCTACACCTTC. This is translated as CASSYSTTRGGYTF.